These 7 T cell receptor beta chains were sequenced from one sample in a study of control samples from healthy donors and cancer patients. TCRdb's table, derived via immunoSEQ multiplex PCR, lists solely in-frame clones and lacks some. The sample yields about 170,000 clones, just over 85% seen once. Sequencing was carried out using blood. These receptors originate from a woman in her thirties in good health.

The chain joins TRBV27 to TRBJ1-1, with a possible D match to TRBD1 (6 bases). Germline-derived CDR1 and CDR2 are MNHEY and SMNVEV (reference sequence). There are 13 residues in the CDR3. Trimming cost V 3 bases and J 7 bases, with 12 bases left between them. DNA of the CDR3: TGTGCCAGCAGTTTCCAGGGGTCGCGTGAAGCTTTCTTT. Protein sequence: CASSFQGSREAFF.

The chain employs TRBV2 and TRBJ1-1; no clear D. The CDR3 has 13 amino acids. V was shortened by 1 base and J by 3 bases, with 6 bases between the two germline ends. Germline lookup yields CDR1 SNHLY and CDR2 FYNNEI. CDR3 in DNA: TGTGCCAGCAGTGAAGGACGGTACACTGAAGCTTTCTTT. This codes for CASSEGRYTEAFF.

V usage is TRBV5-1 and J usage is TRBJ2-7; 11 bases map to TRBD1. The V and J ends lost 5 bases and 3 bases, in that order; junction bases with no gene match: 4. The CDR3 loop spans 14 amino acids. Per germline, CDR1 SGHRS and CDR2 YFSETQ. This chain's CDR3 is CASRAGTGGYEQYV. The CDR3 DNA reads TGCGCCAGCAGAGCAGGGACAGGGGGCTACGAGCAGTACGTC.

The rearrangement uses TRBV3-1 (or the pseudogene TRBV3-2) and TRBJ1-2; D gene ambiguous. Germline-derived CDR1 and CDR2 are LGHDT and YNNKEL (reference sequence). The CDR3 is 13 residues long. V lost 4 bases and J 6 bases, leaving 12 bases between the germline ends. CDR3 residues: CASSRETMNGYTF. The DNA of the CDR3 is TGTGCCAGCAGCCGGGAAACGATGAATGGCTACACCTTC.

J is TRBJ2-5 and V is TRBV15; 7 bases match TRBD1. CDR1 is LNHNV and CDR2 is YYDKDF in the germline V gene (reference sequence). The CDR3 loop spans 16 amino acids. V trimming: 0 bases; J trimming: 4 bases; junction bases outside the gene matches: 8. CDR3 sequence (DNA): TGTGCCACCAGCAGAGACAAACGAGACAGGGTAGAGACCCAGTACTTC. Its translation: CATSRDKRDRVETQYF.

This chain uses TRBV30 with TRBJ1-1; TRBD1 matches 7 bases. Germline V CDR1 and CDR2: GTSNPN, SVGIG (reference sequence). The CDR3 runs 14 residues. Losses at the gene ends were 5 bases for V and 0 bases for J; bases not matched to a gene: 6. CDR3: CAWVRDSLNTEAFF. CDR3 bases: TGTGCCTGGGTTAGGGACAGCCTGAACACTGAAGCTTTCTTT.

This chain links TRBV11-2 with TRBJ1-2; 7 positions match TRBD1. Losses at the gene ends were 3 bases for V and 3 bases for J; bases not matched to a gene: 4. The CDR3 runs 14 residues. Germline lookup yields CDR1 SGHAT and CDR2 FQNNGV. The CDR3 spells CASSFEGAHYGYTF. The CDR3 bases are TGTGCCAGCAGCTTTGAGGGGGCTCACTATGGCTACACCTTC.